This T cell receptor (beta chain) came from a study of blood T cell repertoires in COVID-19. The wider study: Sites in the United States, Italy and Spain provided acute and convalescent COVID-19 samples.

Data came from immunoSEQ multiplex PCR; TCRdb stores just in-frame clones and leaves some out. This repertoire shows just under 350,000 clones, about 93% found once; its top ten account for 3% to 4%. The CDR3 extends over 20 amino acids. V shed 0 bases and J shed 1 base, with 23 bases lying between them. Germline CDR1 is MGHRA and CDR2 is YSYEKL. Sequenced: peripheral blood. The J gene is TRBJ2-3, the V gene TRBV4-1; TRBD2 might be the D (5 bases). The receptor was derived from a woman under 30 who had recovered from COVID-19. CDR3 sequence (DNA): TGCGCCAGCAGCCAAGAAGCGGTCGGCAGGTCCCCCCCCGGCACAGATACGCAGTATTTT. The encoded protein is CASSQEAVGRSPPGTDTQYF.